This T cell receptor (beta chain) was profiled in a study of T cells in Graves' hyperthyroidism and ophthalmopathy. Ten or more counts support this clonotype. The source material, RNA transcripts, was used to amplify TCR beta CDR3 regions. The HTBI primer set was used in a first-round RT-PCR of the TCR CDR3. Using its own MiXCR run on the multiplex PCR reads, TCRdb lists one record per CDR3 protein. The profile covers approximately 370,000 distinct CDR3 sequences, with approximately 18% appearing a single time and 30% to 40% taken by the ten largest. The clonotype was recovered from a woman aged 25 to 39 with Graves' hyperthyroidism that later progressed to Graves' ophthalmopathy. Input material: blood.

The CDR3 here is CASKGVATNTGELFF. In nucleotides, the CDR3 is TGTGCCAGTAAGGGGGTCGCGACGAACACCGGGGAGCTGTTTTTT. The chain carries TRBV19 and TRBJ2-2, with D perhaps TRBD1 (6 bases). Germline V gives CDR1 LNHDA, CDR2 SQIVND (reference sequence). The germline V and J ends were trimmed by 7 bases and 0 bases, with 12 bases remaining between them. CDR3 size: 15 residues.